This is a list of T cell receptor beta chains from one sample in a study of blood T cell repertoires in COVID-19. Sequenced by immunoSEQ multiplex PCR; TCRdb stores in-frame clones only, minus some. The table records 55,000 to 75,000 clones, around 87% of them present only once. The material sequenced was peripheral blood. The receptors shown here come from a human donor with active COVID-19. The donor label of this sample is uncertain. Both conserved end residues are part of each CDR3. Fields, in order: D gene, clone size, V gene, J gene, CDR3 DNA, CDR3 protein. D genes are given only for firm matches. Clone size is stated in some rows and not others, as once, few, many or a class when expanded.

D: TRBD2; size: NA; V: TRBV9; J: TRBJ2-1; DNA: TGTGCCAGCAGCGTAGATAGCGGGAGGGCCTCCAGCTCCTACAATGAGCAGTTCTTC; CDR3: CASSVDSGRASSSYNEQFF
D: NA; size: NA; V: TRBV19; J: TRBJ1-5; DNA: TGTGCCAGTAGTCCCTCAGGGGATAGAAGGAATCAGCCCCAGCATTTT; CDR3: CASSPSGDRRNQPQHF
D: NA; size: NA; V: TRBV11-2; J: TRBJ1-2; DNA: TGTGCCAGCAGCTTTCCCTTCCGGACCGGGATCTCGGGCTACACCTTC; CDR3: CASSFPFRTGISGYTF
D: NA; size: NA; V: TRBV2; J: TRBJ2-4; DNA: TGTGCCAGCAGTGGGGCAGAAAACATTCAGTACTTC; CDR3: CASSGAENIQYF
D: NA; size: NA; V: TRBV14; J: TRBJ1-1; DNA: TGTGCCAGCAGCCAGCTAGCGAACACTGAAGCTTTCTTT; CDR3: CASSQLANTEAFF
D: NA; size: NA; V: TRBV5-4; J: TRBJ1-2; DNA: TGTGCCAGCAGCTTGGGAACAGAGAATCGGGGCTACACCTTC; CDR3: CASSLGTENRGYTF
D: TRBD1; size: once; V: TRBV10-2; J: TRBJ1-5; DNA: TGCGCCAGCAGTGAGCTCCCGGGACAGGGGGCTTCTAGCAATCAGCCCCAGCATTTT; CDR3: CASSELPGQGASSNQPQHF
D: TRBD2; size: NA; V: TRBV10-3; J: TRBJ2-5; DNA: TGTGCCATCAGTGAGCCTCAGCGGGGGAAAGAGACCCAGTACTTC; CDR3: CAISEPQRGKETQYF
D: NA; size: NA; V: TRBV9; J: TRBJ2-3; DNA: TGTGCCAGCAGCGTGAGAGACAGTACAGATACGCAGTATTTT; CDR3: CASSVRDSTDTQYF
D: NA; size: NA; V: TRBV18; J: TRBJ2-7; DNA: TGTGCCAGCTCACCACGCGGAGCCTACGAGCAGTACTTC; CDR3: CASSPRGAYEQYF
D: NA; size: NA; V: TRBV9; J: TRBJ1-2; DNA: TGTGCCAGCAGCGTAAGTGGAGGGCCGTATGGCTACACCTTC; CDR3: CASSVSGGPYGYTF
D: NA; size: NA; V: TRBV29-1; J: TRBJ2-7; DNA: TGCAGCGTTGCCCCATGGCAGGGCAACGAGCAGTACTTC; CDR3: CSVAPWQGNEQYF
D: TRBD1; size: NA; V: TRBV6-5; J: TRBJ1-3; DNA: TGTGCCAGCAAACCGGACAGGGGGTCTGGAAACACCATATATTTT; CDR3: CASKPDRGSGNTIYF
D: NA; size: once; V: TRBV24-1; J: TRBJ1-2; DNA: TGTGCCACCGGGCGGGGCTATGGCTACACCTTC; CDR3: CATGRGYGYTF
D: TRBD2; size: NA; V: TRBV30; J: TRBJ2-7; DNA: TGTGCCTGGAGTTTTGGGGGGGACTACGAGCAGTACTTC; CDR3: CAWSFGGDYEQYF
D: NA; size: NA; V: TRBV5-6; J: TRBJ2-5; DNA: TGTGCCAGCAGCTTGGTTTCCTCCTCCAGGGAGACCCAGTACTTC; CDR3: CASSLVSSSRETQYF
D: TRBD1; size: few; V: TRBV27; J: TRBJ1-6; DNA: TGTGCCAGCAGTTTAACCACGGGGACAGGAATCCAATCACCCCTCCACTTT; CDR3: CASSLTTGTGIQSPLHF
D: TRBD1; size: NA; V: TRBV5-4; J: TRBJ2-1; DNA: TGTGCCAGCAGCGGGGGACAGTCAAATGAGCAGTTCTTC; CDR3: CASSGGQSNEQFF
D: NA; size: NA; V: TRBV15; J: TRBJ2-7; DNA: TGTGCCACCAGCAGAGGGGGCGGGGTCTACGAGCAGTACTTC; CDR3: CATSRGGGVYEQYF
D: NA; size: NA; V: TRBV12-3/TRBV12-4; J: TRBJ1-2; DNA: TGTGCCAGCCACCCTACAGGGCCCTATGGCTACACCTTC; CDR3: CASHPTGPYGYTF
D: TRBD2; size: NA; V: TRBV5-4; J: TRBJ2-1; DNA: TGTGCCAGTTCTTTGGGACTAGCGGGAACCAATGAGCAGTTCTTC; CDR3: CASSLGLAGTNEQFF
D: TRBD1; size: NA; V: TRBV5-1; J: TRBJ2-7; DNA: TGCGCCAGCAGCCGACCTATGACAGGGGCCTACGAGCAGTACTTC; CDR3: CASSRPMTGAYEQYF
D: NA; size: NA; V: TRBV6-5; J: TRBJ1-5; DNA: TGTGCCAGCAGTTACCTGTCAGTAAATCAGCCCCAGCATTTT; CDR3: CASSYLSVNQPQHF
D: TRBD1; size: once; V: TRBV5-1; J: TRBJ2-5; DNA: TGCGCCAGCACCCTCGAGGGGGCTGGGGGGACCCAGTACTTC; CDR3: CASTLEGAGGTQYF
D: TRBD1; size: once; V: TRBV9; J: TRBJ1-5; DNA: TGTGCCAGCAGCCTCACAGGGGCCAATCAGCCCCAGCATTTT; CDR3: CASSLTGANQPQHF
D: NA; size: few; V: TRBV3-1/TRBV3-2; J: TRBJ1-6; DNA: TGTGCCAGCAGCCACAGAGGGGGATTGAGGGATTCACCCCTCCACTTT; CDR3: CASSHRGGLRDSPLHF
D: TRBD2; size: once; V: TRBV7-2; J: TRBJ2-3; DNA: TGTGCCAGCAGCAGCCCGGGCGGGAGCGCAACTGGTGCAGATACGCAGTATTTT; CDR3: CASSSPGGSATGADTQYF
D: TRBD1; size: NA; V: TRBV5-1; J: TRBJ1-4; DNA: TGCGCCAGCAGCTGGGGGGACAGTCAGAATGAAAAACTGTTTTTT; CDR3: CASSWGDSQNEKLFF
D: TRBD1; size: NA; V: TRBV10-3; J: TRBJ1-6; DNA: TGTGCCATCAGTGAGTCTTGGACAGGGAATTCACCCCTCCACTTT; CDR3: CAISESWTGNSPLHF